The 9 T cell receptor beta chains below come from one sample, sequenced in a study of cytomegalovirus exposure and HLA in healthy donors. PCR amplification relied on 60 Vbeta primers (plus 13 Jbeta primers). Method: immunoSEQ multiplex PCR; TCRdb's copy keeps in-frame clones and lacks some. Of roughly 200,000 clones listed, approximately 80% were seen once; the top ten hold roughly an eighth. Material: PBMCs. These receptors were collected from a woman under 40 in good health and CMV-seropositive.

The chain recombines TRBV7-9 with TRBJ1-1; D may be TRBD1 (5 bases). CDR1 is SEHNR and CDR2 is FQNEAQ in the germline V gene (reference sequence). This CDR3 is built from 15 residues. The ends were cut back, 1 base at V and 6 bases at J, with 15 bases in the middle. The CDR3 DNA reads TGTGCCAGCAGCTTAGACGGACACCCCCAGGCTGAAGCTTTCTTT. This encodes CASSLDGHPQAEAFF. Full variable domain (missing parts from reference TRBV7-9 and TRBJ1-1): DTGVSQNPRHKITKRGQNVTFRCDPISEHNRLYWYRQTLGQGPEFLTYFQNEAQLEKSRLLSDRFSAERPKGSFSTLEIQRTEQGDSAMYLCASSLDGHPQAEAFFGQGTRLTVV.

This CDR3 reads CASSQEKMNTGELFF. The CDR3, as DNA: TGTGCCAGCAGCCAGGAAAAAATGAACACCGGGGAGCTGTTTTTT. The genes are TRBV11-2 and TRBJ2-2, with D hard to call. This CDR3 comprises 15 residues. Germline assignment: CDR1 SGHAT and CDR2 FQNNGV. The V end was cut by 5 bases, the J end by 1 base, with 11 bases between. Using reference TRBV11-2 and TRBJ2-2 for the parts outside the CDR3, the full variable domain is EAGVAQSPRYKIIEKRQSVAFWCNPISGHATLYWYQQILGQGPKLLIQFQNNGVVDDSQLPKDRFSAERLKGVDSTLKIQPAKLEDSAVYLCASSQEKMNTGELFFGEGSRLTVL.

J is TRBJ2-7 and V is TRBV7-9; possibly TRBD2 for D (6 bases). This CDR3 region has 15 residues. CDR1 and CDR2 (germline): SEHNR, FQNEAQ (reference sequence). Trimming cost V 1 base and J 0 bases, with 10 bases left between them. In nucleotides, the CDR3 is TGTGCCAGCAGCTTAGGACTAGATAGCTCCTACGAGCAGTACTTC. Protein product: CASSLGLDSSYEQYF.

CDR3 in amino acids: CAWSVERRGNTIYF. Written as DNA, the CDR3 is TGTGCCTGGAGTGTAGAACGGAGGGGAAACACCATATATTTT. The gene calls are TRBV30 and TRBJ1-3; no clear D. CDR3 size: 14 residues. Germline CDR1 GTSNPN, CDR2 SVGIG (reference sequence). The germline V and J ends were trimmed by 0 bases and 4 bases, with 10 bases remaining between them.

This clone was counted once. V and J are TRBV7-9 and TRBJ2-3; TRBD2 aligns across 14 bases. There are 16 residues in the CDR3. Germline V lookup: CDR1 SEHNR, CDR2 FQNEAQ (reference sequence). V was clipped by 5 bases and J by 4 bases; unmatched bases: 5. CDR3 sequence (DNA): TGTGCCAGCAGCGAGGGACTAGCGGGGGAGGCAGATACGCAGTATTTT. Translated: CASSEGLAGEADTQYF.

The rearrangement joins TRBV7-9 to TRBJ1-4; no firm D call. CDR3 size: 15 residues. Germline CDR1 and CDR2: SEHNR and FQNEAQ (reference sequence). Deletions cut 3 bases from V and 0 bases from J, with 8 bases between. CDR3 protein: CASSFPGATNEKLFF. The CDR3 DNA follows: TGTGCCAGCAGCTTTCCAGGTGCAACTAATGAAAAACTGTTTTTT. Combining the CDR3 with reference TRBV7-9 and TRBJ1-4 gives the whole variable domain DTGVSQNPRHKITKRGQNVTFRCDPISEHNRLYWYRQTLGQGPEFLTYFQNEAQLEKSRLLSDRFSAERPKGSFSTLEIQRTEQGDSAMYLCASSFPGATNEKLFFGSGTQLSVL.

This clone came up once. The chain couples TRBV2 to TRBJ2-3; 10 nucleotides match TRBD2. The junction had 7 bases not matched to a gene; V was cut back by 5 bases and J by 2 bases. The CDR3 runs 16 residues. Germline V gives CDR1 SNHLY, CDR2 FYNNEI. The DNA for the CDR3 is TGTGCCAGCAGTAACGGACTAGCGGAGACCACAGATACGCAGTATTTT. Translating it yields CASSNGLAETTDTQYF.

This clone was detected only a few times. This chain uses TRBV28 with TRBJ2-1; possibly TRBD2 for D (6 bases). V was clipped by 1 base and J by 10 bases, with 11 bases between them. Germline V gives CDR1 MDHEN, CDR2 SYDVKM. CDR3 length: 13 amino acids. In DNA, the CDR3 is TGTGCCAGCAGTTTATTGGGGGGAATCGAGCAGTTCTTC. This codes for CASSLLGGIEQFF.

The table lists this clone with a count of one. V usage is TRBV5-6 and J usage is TRBJ2-7; 12 nucleotides align to TRBD2. Germline V lookup: CDR1 SGHDT, CDR2 YYEEEE. The junction had 10 bases not matched to a gene; V was cut back by 5 bases and J by 7 bases. The CDR3 contains 15 residues. This CDR3 is CASSRRTSGAGEQYF. In DNA form, the CDR3 reads TGTGCCAGCAGTCGACGGACTAGCGGGGCTGGGGAGCAGTACTTC.